This entry is about one TCR beta chain. Its binding antigen is unknown. Base qualities were left out, and no much larger clone turns up one base away. Per the publication, the treatment or condition label means: oral pan-JAK inhibitor, 5-10 mg twice daily. From alopecia areata patients, peripheral blood was collected along with lesional scalp punch biopsies. PBMCs were isolated by density centrifugation and stained for CD3, CD4 and CD8, and CD4+ and CD8+ T cells were sorted on a FACSAria. This entry comes from a study of CD8+ T cells in alopecia areata (dated by TCRdb to 2017 to 2018). About the study as a whole: The treated patients, all with moderate-to-severe alopecia areata, were enrolled in an open-label pilot trial of oral tofacitinib given at 5 to 10 mg twice daily. Scalp tissue and sorted CD4+ and CD8+ peripheral blood T cells from patchy and totalis/universalis alopecia areata patients and from healthy controls were covered by human TCRbeta sequencing. Biopsies were taken from tofacitinib-treated patients at baseline and at 4 and 24 weeks of treatment, and a later scalp biopsy was taken in several of the tofacitinib-treated patients. TCRbeta CDR3 regions were amplified by immunoSEQ multiplex PCR using 35 Vbeta forward and 13 Jbeta reverse primers. To study T cell clonal expansion in alopecia areata, the researchers applied high-throughput TCRbeta sequencing to both the C3H/HeJ mouse model and human patients. RNA was extracted with the PAXgene miRNA kit for fixed scalp, the miRNeasy kit for PBMCs, and the RNeasy kit for mouse skin. For the treated patients, the SALT score, which quantifies what percentage of scalp surface area is affected, served as the measure of disease severity. Patients stayed on tofacitinib for 6 to 18 months and then had 6 months of follow-up off drug so that delayed response and recurrence could be assessed. Scalp clonality was compared among normal scalp (n=4), patchy alopecia areata scalp (n=8), and alopecia totalis/universalis scalp (n=8). The paper's findings and limits, for the study overall: During tofacitinib treatment, many expanded lesional clones stuck around in both scalp and blood, and this persistence may partly explain why relapse happens after treatment is stopped. Because the treated cohort was small and had only one nonresponder, larger studies are needed to examine links between baseline CD8+ expansion and response. With tofacitinib, both scalp clonality and the number of expanded CD8+ clones among the top 100 scalp clones went down significantly. Compared with normal scalp, lesional scalp had higher clonality and more expanded CD8+ clones, particularly in alopecia totalis/universalis, a pattern that suggests antigenic drive. Unlike mouse skin, which is dominated by gammadelta T cells, normal human skin has resident alphabeta T cells that are also sequenced, and this complicates analysis of the scalp TCR repertoire. Compared with mice, TCR sequences shared between patients were less clear, possibly partly because of HLA diversity across the patient population.

Spanning cysteine to phenylalanine, the CDR3 consists of 14 amino acids. The read is trimmed to its CDR3 DNA, 42 bases read in frame from base 1. The germline V gene (reference sequence) provides CDR1 LNHDA and CDR2 SQIVND. The V and J ends are trimmed by 4 bases and 8 bases, leaving 17 bases between them. To prepare the library, the immunoSEQ multiplex PCR assay was applied. RNA was extracted from all samples and reverse transcribed into cDNA, which served as template for TCR sequencing. SuperScript III was used for first-strand cDNA synthesis, primed with a 2:1 mix of oligo-dT and random hexamers. A synthetic immune receptor repertoire was used to assess amplification bias, and residual bias was removed computationally. On the study's bioinformatics: Raw reads were preprocessed to remove errors, and CDR3 was defined according to IMGT conventions as the region from the conserved cysteine to phenylalanine. Clonality was computed as 1 minus the Shannon entropy, with the entropy normalized by log2 of the number of productive unique TCRs. Whether scalp clones were CD4 or CD8 was inferred by matching scalp TCRbeta sequences against CD4 and CD8 repertoires sorted from blood. As stored in TCRdb, this immuneACCESS dataset retains in-frame rearrangements with V and J assigned. A fraction of the clones does not appear; measured against another copy, unresolved V genes explain less than half of the discrepancy, and the remainder lacks a known reason. The V and J calls and clone size were taken over from that table, and D and trimming were inferred from the DNA. In all, the sample holds approximately 180,000 clones, and more than 55% of those were seen once. The ten biggest clones cover about 1.3% of the sample.

The sequence came from a human donor with alopecia areata. The V and J segments used are TRBV19 and TRBJ1-2, with TRBD1 tentatively as D gene (6 bases match). The sample in question was CD4+ T cells sorted from blood, obtained between weeks 47 and 50, from a patient treated with tofacitinib. The CDR3: CASSNEQGRWGYTF. The nucleotide sequence is given as TGTGCCAGTAGTAACGAACAGGGACGATGGGGCTACACCTTC.